This TCR beta chain is drawn from a study of shared clonotypes between healthy human individuals. Study-level results: Few donors restricted represented genetic and exposure-history diversity. Even with large depth, rarefaction showed that sorted-subset sequencing was incomplete.

CDR1 is GTSNPN, CDR2 SVGIG, per germline (reference sequence). The CDR3 has 16 amino acids. Germline trimming cut 1 base from V and 0 bases from J; bases unmatched to any gene: 5. An assay was performed, and its level was deep. TCRdb keeps only in-frame clones here, not all; method: immunoSEQ multiplex PCR. The sample gives 2.5 million or so clones, 90% to 95% of which show up once; over 0.12% is in the top ten. Concerning this clone: Its antigen is not known.

Material: naive CD4+ T cells sorted from blood. Subset here: CD45RA+ positively selected. The clonotype was recovered from a young man in good health. This chain connects TRBV30 to TRBJ2-1, with 8 bases fitting TRBD2. CDR3 in DNA: TGTGCCTGGAGTGGGCGGGGGGAATCCTCCTACAATGAGCAGTTCTTC. Protein sequence: CAWSGRGESSYNEQFF.